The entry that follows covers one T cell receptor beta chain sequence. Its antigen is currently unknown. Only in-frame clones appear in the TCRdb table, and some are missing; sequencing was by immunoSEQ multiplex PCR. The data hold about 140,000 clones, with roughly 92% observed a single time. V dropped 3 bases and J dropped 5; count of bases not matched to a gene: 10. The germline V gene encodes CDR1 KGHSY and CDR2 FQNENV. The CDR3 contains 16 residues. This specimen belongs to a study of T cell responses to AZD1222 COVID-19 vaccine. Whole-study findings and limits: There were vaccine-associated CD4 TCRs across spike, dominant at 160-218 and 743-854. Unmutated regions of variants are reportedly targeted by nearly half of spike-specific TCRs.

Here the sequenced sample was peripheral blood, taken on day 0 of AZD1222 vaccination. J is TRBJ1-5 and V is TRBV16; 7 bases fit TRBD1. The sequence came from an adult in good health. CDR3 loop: CASSHQRWTGYQPQHF. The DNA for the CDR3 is TGTGCCAGCAGCCACCAGCGATGGACAGGATATCAGCCCCAGCATTTT.